This T cell receptor beta chain is from a study of shared clonotypes between healthy human individuals. Profiled with immunoSEQ multiplex PCR; TCRdb holds only in-frame clones, not every one. The table has 800,000 to 1,200,000 clones, 75% to 85% seen once. This CDR3 is built from 12 residues. Trimming removed 5 bases at V and 9 bases at J, with 14 bases between. CDR1 is SGHAT, CDR2 FQNNGV, per germline. Donors included only healthy HIV-negative adults lacking recent acute infections or vaccinations. Donors, without exception, were Caucasian adults residing in Nashville, Tennessee. The TCR originated in a man younger than 30 in good health. Some clones in this sample may be carry-over from other donors' samples. The source material was memory CD4+ T cells from PBMCs. This sample's subset: CD45RA-negative fraction. The V and J genes are TRBV11-2 and TRBJ2-7; D possibly corresponds to TRBD2 (6 bases). The CDR3: CASSRDWWGQYF. DNA for the CDR3: TGTGCCAGCAGCCGGGACTGGTGGGGGCAGTACTTC.